The source of this TCR beta chain is a study of blood T cells in healthy people across ages. This CDR3 is 12 amino acids long. The V end was cut by 2 bases, the J end by 10 bases, with 14 bases between. CDR1 is DFQATT and CDR2 is SNEGSKA in the germline V gene (reference sequence). General study points: TCR beta diversity tracked closely with naive T cell percentage.

Together with a sample-barcoded 5' primer, a J-beta primer mix was included in a second PCR lasting 7 to 11 cycles. One entry per CDR3 protein results from TCRdb running MiXCR on the 5' RACE reads. This table has about 680,000 distinct CDR3 sequences, 45% to 50% appearing once. Note on this clonotype: Antigen specificity is unknown.

The TCR comes from a woman in her sixties in good health. The chain is built from TRBV20-1 and TRBJ1-1; D gene unclear. Sequenced: blood. This chain's CDR3 is CSARIPGLAAFF. DNA for the CDR3: TGCAGTGCTAGAATTCCCGGTTTGGCAGCTTTCTTT.